These T cell receptor beta chains were read from a single sample in a study of T cells after yellow fever vaccination. A single record per CDR3 protein comes from TCRdb applying MiXCR to the 5' RACE reads. The top ten hold 15% to 20% of the sample, which has fewer than 350,000 distinct CDR3 sequences, approximately 4% seen once. Sample: PBMCs, taken 15 days after the yellow fever booster vaccination. Receptor source: a man younger than 35 who received the YFV17D yellow fever vaccine. Each CDR3 is given with its conserved first and last residue.

V	J	CDR3
TRBV12-3/TRBV12-4	TRBJ1-4	CASSLTGVEEKLFF
TRBV11-2	TRBJ1-2	CASSLDQSYGYTF
TRBV6-5	TRBJ1-1	CASSAPRWNTEAFF
TRBV4-3	TRBJ2-7	CASSQEGTGINEQYF
TRBV7-2	TRBJ2-5	CASSRWGRQETQYF
TRBV7-9	TRBJ1-6	CASSAGGRPLHF
TRBV5-1	TRBJ1-2	CASSPETGTGYGYTF
TRBV7-9	TRBJ1-3	CASSSPTDSGNTIYF
TRBV7-2	TRBJ2-7	CASSTGRGYEQYF
TRBV3-1	TRBJ2-2	CASSQVSGNANTGELFF
TRBV25-1	TRBJ2-3	CASSGGGGGTITDTQYF
TRBV5-1	TRBJ1-2	CASSAGPSYGYTF
TRBV10-3	TRBJ1-2	CAISDEGTGRGYTF
TRBV20-1	TRBJ2-2	CSARGNTGELFF
TRBV15	TRBJ1-1	CATSRGEGTEAFF
TRBV7-2	TRBJ1-5	CASSLLPWAEPQHF
TRBV3-2	TRBJ2-1	CASSQGLAGASNEQFF
TRBV29-1	TRBJ2-1	CSVASGGKVGSYNEQFF
TRBV10-3	TRBJ1-1	CAISVGEGGTEAFF
TRBV27	TRBJ2-7	CASSFSASYEQYF
TRBV5-1	TRBJ2-2	CASSSTLAGRRTGELFF
TRBV7-2	TRBJ2-3	CASNHVGWSTDTQYF
TRBV6-2/TRBV6-3	TRBJ2-5	CASSYVPGAGREETQYF
TRBV7-9	TRBJ2-3	CASSLVVIGPDTQYF
TRBV5-1	TRBJ2-5	CASSFPGPQETQYF
TRBV7-9	TRBJ2-1	CASSIAGGTLNEQFF
TRBV10-2	TRBJ2-3	CASRSLAGGRSDTQYF
TRBV20-1	TRBJ1-2	CSAGEGGGGYTF
TRBV6-2/TRBV6-3	TRBJ2-5	CASSYQRERGYQETQYF
TRBV3-1	TRBJ1-2	CASSQQGTYGYTF
TRBV4-3	TRBJ2-7	CASSQDLGVYEQYF
TRBV5-4	TRBJ2-3	CASSLDGGSFDTQYF
TRBV9	TRBJ1-2	CASSATGFYGYTF